A single sample is the source of the 28 T cell receptor beta chains below, sequenced in a study of T cell responses to AZD1222 COVID-19 vaccine (dated by TCRdb to the early 2020s). Libraries were built with the immunoSEQ multiplex PCR assay. In its TCRdb copy, this immuneACCESS table keeps in-frame sequences only and misses some clones. Where compared with another copy, unresolved V genes explain less than half of these, and the others have no known cause. A total of tens of thousands of clones appear in this sample, 70% to 80% of them only once. The ten most abundant clones make up over 3% of the sample. The time point label, as the study defines it: about 28 days (+/-7) after the second vaccine dose. The sequences come from peripheral blood, collected 28 days after the second AZD1222 dose. The receptor source for this set is an adult who received the AZD1222 COVID-19 vaccine.

This clone turned up a few times. The chain employs TRBV7-9 and TRBJ1-2; possibly TRBD1 for D (5 bases). Between the trimmed V and J ends, which lost 1 base and 8 bases, there was a span of 14 bases. The CDR3 is 14 residues long. Germline V lookup: CDR1 SEHNR, CDR2 FQNEAQ (reference sequence). CDR3 protein: CASSLGQSLSGYTF. CDR3 sequence (DNA): TGTGCCAGCAGCTTAGGACAGTCCTTATCCGGCTACACCTTC.

J is TRBJ1-2 and V is TRBV28; weak D call: TRBD1 (6 bases). The CDR3 is 12 residues long. The germline CDR1 and CDR2 sequences are MDHEN and SYDVKM. V was clipped by 7 bases and J by 8 bases, with 14 bases between them. CDR3 sequence (DNA): TGTGCCAGCACCGGGGGGGGCTCCGGCTACACCTTC. Amino acid sequence: CASTGGGSGYTF.

The gene calls are TRBV2 and TRBJ1-4; 7 bases match TRBD1. With 5 bases clipped from V and 7 bases from J, the junction kept 7 bases outside the gene matches. Germline values: CDR1 SNHLY, CDR2 FYNNEI. The CDR3 has 14 residues. CDR3: CASSYDRVGEKLFF. The CDR3 DNA reads as TGTGCCAGCAGTTACGACAGGGTGGGTGAAAAACTGTTTTTT.

This chain uses TRBV6-1 with TRBJ1-2, with 7 bases lining up with TRBD1. Losses at the gene ends were 0 bases for V and 4 bases for J; bases not matched to a gene: 5. Looked up from germline, CDR1 is MNHNS and CDR2 is SASEGT. The CDR3 sequence is 15 residues long. Written as DNA, the CDR3 is TGTGCCAGCAGTGAAGCCGGACAGGCACTCTATGGCTACACCTTC. Its protein is CASSEAGQALYGYTF.

The CDR3 DNA reads as TGTGCCAGCACGGCAGGGATCGAAGGCTACACCTTC. This gives the protein CASTAGIEGYTF. The chain recombines TRBV6-5 with TRBJ1-2; weak D call: TRBD1 (5 bases). The germline CDR1 and CDR2 sequences are MNHEY and SVGAGI. Trimming removed 7 bases from V and 8 bases from J, with 14 bases in between. The CDR3 loop spans 12 amino acids.

The J gene is TRBJ1-3, the V gene TRBV7-9; possible D gene TRBD1, 5 bases. CDR3 length equals 17 residues. Trimming pared 1 base from V and 1 base from J, leaving 14 bases between. Looked up from germline, CDR1 is SEHNR and CDR2 is FQNEAQ (reference sequence). This chain's CDR3 is CASSLEAMGGSGNTIYF. CDR3 DNA: TGTGCCAGCAGCTTAGAGGCGATGGGGGGTTCTGGAAACACCATATATTTT.

The genes are TRBV2 and TRBJ1-2; D is unresolved. In germline, CDR1 is SNHLY, CDR2 FYNNEI. V was shortened by 8 bases and J by 3 bases, with 7 bases between the two germline ends. The CDR3 has 11 amino acids. DNA for the CDR3: TGTGCCAGCGGCGGTGACTATGGCTACACCTTC. This sequence encodes CASGGDYGYTF.

The rearrangement links TRBV5-1 to TRBJ1-4, with a weak D call TRBD1 (5 bases). The CDR3 extends over 13 amino acids. Germline assignment: CDR1 SGHRS and CDR2 YFSETQ. The V gene lost 0 bases and the J gene lost 8 bases, with 8 bases spanning the gap. The CDR3 DNA reads TGCGCCAGCAGCTTGGGCACAGGCGAAAAACTGTTTTTT. It yields the protein CASSLGTGEKLFF.

The CDR3 nucleotides are TGTGCCAGCAGCAAAGCGTGCGATAGGCCCGAATTTAACTATGGCTACACCTTC. This sequence encodes CASSKACDRPEFNYGYTF. The chain has TRBV21-1 and TRBJ1-2. TRBV21-1 is listed as a pseudogene. This CDR3 region has 18 residues.

This sequence joins TRBV5-5 and TRBJ2-1; 11 nucleotides line up with TRBD1. With 1 base clipped from V and 7 bases from J, the junction kept 7 bases outside the gene matches. Germline CDR1 is SGHKS and CDR2 is YYEKEE (reference sequence). There are 16 residues in the CDR3. Here the CDR3 DNA reads TGTGCCAGCAGCTTGCCGGGGACAGGGGGGTTTAATGAGCAGTTCTTC. It codes for CASSLPGTGGFNEQFF.

The genes are TRBV19 and TRBJ2-7, with TRBD2 identical over 7 bases. This CDR3 is built from 15 residues. The trim removed 6 bases at V and 0 bases at J, leaving 8 bases unmatched. The germline CDR1 and CDR2 sequences are LNHDA and SQIVND (reference sequence). CDR3 loop: CASSPAGESSYEQYF. CDR3 in DNA: TGTGCCAGTAGCCCCGCGGGGGAGAGCTCCTACGAGCAGTACTTC.

The V gene is TRBV30, the J gene TRBJ2-7; D remains unclear. The germline V gene encodes CDR1 GTSNPN and CDR2 SVGIG (reference sequence). The length of the CDR3 is 14 residues. The V gene lost 1 base and the J gene lost 4 bases, with 14 bases spanning the gap. The CDR3 DNA is TGTGCCTGGAGTGGCGGCGCTGGGCGGTACGAGCAGTACTTC. It yields the protein CAWSGGAGRYEQYF.

This clone was seen a handful of times. The chain is built from TRBV3-1 (or the pseudogene TRBV3-2) and TRBJ2-3, with a possible D match to TRBD2 (6 bases). Germline V gives CDR1 LGHDT, CDR2 YNNKEL (reference sequence). Between the trimmed V and J ends, which lost 1 base and 1 base, there was a span of 12 bases. The CDR3 is made up of 16 amino acids. This CDR3 is CASSQGAGKRTDTQYF. The CDR3 bases are TGTGCCAGCAGCCAAGGGGCGGGGAAACGCACAGATACGCAGTATTTT.

The V call is TRBV4-2, the J call TRBJ2-7, with 8 bases lining up with TRBD1. The J segment lost 4 bases and the V segment lost 0 bases, leaving 5 bases of the junction unmatched. This CDR3 is 15 amino acids long. The germline V gene encodes CDR1 LGHNA and CDR2 YNFKEQ. The CDR3 loop is CASSQDPGQVYEQYF. The CDR3 region has the DNA TGTGCCAGCAGCCAAGATCCGGGACAGGTATACGAGCAGTACTTC.

The V gene is TRBV13, the J gene TRBJ1-1, with D possibly TRBD1 on 5 matching bases. The germline V gene encodes CDR1 PRHDT and CDR2 FYEKMQ (reference sequence). This CDR3 is built from 16 residues. V was clipped by 5 bases and J by 5 bases, with 21 bases between them. The chain's CDR3 is CASSPRDRGIVTEAFF. The CDR3 coding sequence is TGTGCCAGCAGCCCCCGGGACCGTGGAATTGTAACTGAAGCTTTCTTT.

This sequence joins TRBV19 and TRBJ1-5, with a weak D call TRBD1 (5 bases). The CDR3 has 15 residues. Germline V gene sequence: CDR1 LNHDA, CDR2 SQIVND (reference sequence). Trimming stripped 8 bases from V and 7 bases from J, with 21 bases between. The CDR3 DNA reads TGTGCCAGTGGTAGATCAGGGCAGGGAAGACAGCCCCAGCATTTT. It specifies CASGRSGQGRQPQHF.

The chain has TRBV7-2 and TRBJ1-6, with a weak D call TRBD1 (6 bases). The CDR3 has 17 amino acids. Germline V gene sequence: CDR1 SGHTA, CDR2 FQGNSA. V shed 5 bases and J shed 7 bases, with 21 bases lying between them. The CDR3 DNA reads TGTGCCAGCAGCCCCCGCACAGGGCAGGCTGGCAATTCACCCCTCCACTTT. This encodes CASSPRTGQAGNSPLHF.

The chain uses TRBV30 and TRBJ2-5; maybe TRBD1 (6 bases). From germline, CDR1 is GTSNPN and CDR2 SVGIG (reference sequence). V lost 8 bases to trimming and J lost 5 bases, with 9 bases between them. The CDR3 is made up of 10 amino acids. The CDR3 coding sequence is TGTGCCGGGGGCGGGGAGACCCAGTACTTC. Translated: CAGGGETQYF.

This clone has more than one count but fewer than ten. V is TRBV29-1 and J is TRBJ1-1, with D hard to call. V lost 6 bases and J lost 8, with 16 bases in between. The germline CDR1 and CDR2 sequences are SQVTM and ANQGSEA. This CDR3 contains 12 residues. This chain's CDR3 is CSVQPLGLEAFF. In nucleotides, the CDR3 is TGCAGCGTCCAACCTTTGGGGTTGGAAGCTTTCTTT. The whole variable domain, remainder taken from reference TRBV29-1 and TRBJ1-1, is SAVISQKPSRDICQRGTSLTIQCQVDSQVTMMFWYRQQPGQSLTLIATANQGSEATYESGFVIDKFPISRPNLTFSTLTVSNMSPEDSSIYLCSVQPLGLEAFFGQGTRLTVV.

This chain uses TRBV2 with TRBJ2-4; 7 bases agree with TRBD1. The CDR3 loop spans 16 amino acids. The trim removed 0 bases at V and 9 bases at J, leaving 11 bases unmatched. CDR1 is SNHLY and CDR2 is FYNNEI in the germline V gene. The chain's CDR3 is CASSEATGVVEPIQYF. The DNA for the CDR3 is TGTGCCAGCAGTGAAGCTACAGGGGTGGTGGAACCCATTCAGTACTTC.

The chain couples TRBV6-5 to TRBJ1-1; weak D call: TRBD1 (6 bases). V was shortened by 8 bases and J by 0 bases, with 16 bases between the two germline ends. This CDR3 is 15 amino acids long. The V gene's germline CDR1 is MNHEY and CDR2 SVGAGI. CDR3 DNA sequence: TGTGCCAGCGCTATGCCGGGACAACTGAACACTGAAGCTTTCTTT. It encodes CASAMPGQLNTEAFF.

The chain is built from TRBV7-8 and TRBJ1-6; the D is unclear. This CDR3 comprises 15 residues. CDR1 and CDR2 from the germline V gene are SGHVS and FQNEAQ. Deletions cut 3 bases from V and 7 bases from J, with 13 bases between. CDR3: CASSLGRIENSPLHF. CDR3 bases: TGTGCCAGCAGCTTGGGAAGAATAGAGAATTCACCCCTCCACTTT.

The chain links TRBV5-1 to TRBJ2-1; 10 bases are a match to TRBD2. J lost 9 bases, V lost 0 bases, and 6 bases had no gene match. The CDR3 has 15 residues. In germline, CDR1 is SGHRS, CDR2 YFSETQ. CDR3 residues: CASSLDLAGVGEQFF. The CDR3 coding sequence is TGCGCCAGCAGCTTGGATCTAGCGGGGGTCGGTGAGCAGTTCTTC.

The chain carries TRBV5-1 and TRBJ2-2, with D unresolved. Looked up from germline, CDR1 is SGHRS and CDR2 is YFSETQ. V was pared by 2 bases and J by 0 bases, with 11 bases between. This CDR3 contains 16 residues. The CDR3 DNA reads TGCGCCAGCAGCTTTCTGGAACTTTCGAACACCGGGGAGCTGTTTTTT. Its translation is CASSFLELSNTGELFF.

The rearrangement joins TRBV28 to TRBJ1-1; the D gene is possibly TRBD1 (6 bases). Germline CDR1 and CDR2: MDHEN and SYDVKM. The CDR3 runs to 17 residues. The V gene lost 4 bases and the J gene lost 1 base, with 19 bases spanning the gap. This CDR3 reads CASSWGFGGLGNTEAFF. In DNA form, the CDR3 reads TGTGCCAGCAGTTGGGGTTTCGGGGGGCTTGGGAACACTGAAGCTTTCTTT.

This chain connects TRBV7-2 to TRBJ1-1, with 8 bases identical to TRBD1. The germline V gene has CDR1 SGHTA and CDR2 FQGNSA. Unmatched junction bases numbered 18, after V lost 4 bases and J lost 11 bases. This CDR3 comprises 16 residues. CDR3 loop: CASSSFPRTGRLVAFF. CDR3 DNA sequence: TGTGCCAGCAGCTCCTTCCCTAGGACAGGGAGGTTAGTGGCTTTCTTT.

The chain couples TRBV12-3 or TRBV12-4 to TRBJ2-3; D is tentatively TRBD1 or TRBD2 (5 bases each). Trimming stripped 5 bases from V and 7 bases from J, with 13 bases between. The CDR3 consists of 13 residues. The CDR3 DNA reads as TGTGCCAGCAGTCCGTCGGGACCGAATACGCAGTATTTT. Translation: CASSPSGPNTQYF.

This chain links TRBV6-5 with TRBJ2-1; 8 bases align to TRBD1. This CDR3 contains 14 residues. The V gene's germline CDR1 is MNHEY and CDR2 SVGAGI. The junction had 4 bases not matched to a gene; V was cut back by 2 bases and J by 7 bases. DNA for the CDR3: TGTGCCAGCAGTTACGCCCAGGGGGCTAATGAGCAGTTCTTC. This encodes CASSYAQGANEQFF.